The clone carrying this TCR beta chain was detected only once. What it binds is not known. At one boundary the junction diverges from the germline segment, which might be a read error. Vbeta (60) and Jbeta (13) primers were used in the PCR. Profiling relied on immunoSEQ multiplex PCR, and the TCRdb table lists in-frame clones only, not all of them. The sample records around 120,000 clones, about four fifths being singletons. CDR1 SEHNR and CDR2 FQNEAQ come from the germline V gene (reference sequence). The CDR3 runs to 14 residues. The data stem from a study of cytomegalovirus exposure and HLA in healthy donors. Findings and caveats of the study: As was reported, the HLA-A and HLA-B alleles of most subjects were accurately predicted from TCR beta sequences. Looking again later, the authors saw that most CMV-associated TCR beta chains seemed HLA-restricted.

The gene calls are TRBV7-9 and TRBJ1-1; D is perhaps TRBD1 (5 bases). This TCR came from a woman aged 45-65 years in good health and CMV-seropositive. Specimen: PBMCs. The DNA of the CDR3 is TGTTCCAGCAGCTTAGGGACCGGAGGGACTGAAGCTTTCTTT. Its translation is CSSSLGTGGTEAFF.